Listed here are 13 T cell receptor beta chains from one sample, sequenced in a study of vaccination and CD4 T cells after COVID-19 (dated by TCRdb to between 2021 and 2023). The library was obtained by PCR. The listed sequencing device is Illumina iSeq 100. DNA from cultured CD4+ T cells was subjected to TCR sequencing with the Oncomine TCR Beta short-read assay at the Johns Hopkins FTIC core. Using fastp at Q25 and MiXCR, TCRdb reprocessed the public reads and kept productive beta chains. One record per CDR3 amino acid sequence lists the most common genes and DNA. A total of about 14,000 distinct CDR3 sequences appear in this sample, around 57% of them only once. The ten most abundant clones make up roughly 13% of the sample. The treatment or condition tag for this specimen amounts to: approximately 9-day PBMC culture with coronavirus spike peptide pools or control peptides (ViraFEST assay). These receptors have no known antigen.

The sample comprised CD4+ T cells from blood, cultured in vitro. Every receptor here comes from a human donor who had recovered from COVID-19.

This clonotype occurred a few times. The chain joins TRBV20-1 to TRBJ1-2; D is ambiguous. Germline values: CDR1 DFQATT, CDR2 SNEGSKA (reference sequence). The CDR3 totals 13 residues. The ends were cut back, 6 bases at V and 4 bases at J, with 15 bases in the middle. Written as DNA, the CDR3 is TGCAGTGCCAAGCATGCGGGCCCCTATGGCTACACCTTC. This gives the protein CSAKHAGPYGYTF.

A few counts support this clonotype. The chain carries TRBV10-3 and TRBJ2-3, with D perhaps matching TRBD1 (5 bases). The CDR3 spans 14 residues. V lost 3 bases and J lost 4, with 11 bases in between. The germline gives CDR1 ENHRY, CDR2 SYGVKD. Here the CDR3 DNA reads TGTGCCATCAGTGAAGGGGCGGCGGCAGATACGCAGTATTTT. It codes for CAISEGAAADTQYF.

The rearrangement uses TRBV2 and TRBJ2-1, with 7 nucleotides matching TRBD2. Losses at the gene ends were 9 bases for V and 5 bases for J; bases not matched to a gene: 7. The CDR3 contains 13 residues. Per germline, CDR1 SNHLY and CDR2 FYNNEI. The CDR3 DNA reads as TGTGCCAGTAGACTAGCAAGAGACAATGAGCAGTTCTTC. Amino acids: CASRLARDNEQFF.

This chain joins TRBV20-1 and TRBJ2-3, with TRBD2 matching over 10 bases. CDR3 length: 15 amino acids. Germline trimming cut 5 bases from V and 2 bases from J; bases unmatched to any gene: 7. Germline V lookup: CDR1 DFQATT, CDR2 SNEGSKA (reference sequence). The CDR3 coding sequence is TGCAGTGCTGGGGGTACTAGCGGGAACACAGATACGCAGTATTTT. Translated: CSAGGTSGNTDTQYF.

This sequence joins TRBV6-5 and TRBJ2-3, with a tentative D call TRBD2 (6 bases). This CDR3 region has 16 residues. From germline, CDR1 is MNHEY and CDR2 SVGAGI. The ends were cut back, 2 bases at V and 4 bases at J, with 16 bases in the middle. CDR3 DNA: TGTGCCAGCAGTTACGTAGCGGCACGGGGCGCAGATACGCAGTATTTT. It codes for CASSYVAARGADTQYF.

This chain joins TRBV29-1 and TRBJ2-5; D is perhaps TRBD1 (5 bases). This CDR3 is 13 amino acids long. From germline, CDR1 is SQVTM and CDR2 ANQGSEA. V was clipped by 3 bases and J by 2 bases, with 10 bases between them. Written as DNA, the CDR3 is TGCAGCGTTGAGGGGCAGCTACAAGAGACCCAGTACTTC. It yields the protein CSVEGQLQETQYF.

DNA of the CDR3: TGTGCCACCAGCAGGGGGAATAATTCACCCCTCCACTTT. Protein sequence: CATSRGNNSPLHF. The chain has TRBV15 and TRBJ1-6, with D uncertain. Germline CDR1 LNHNV, CDR2 YYDKDF (reference sequence). This CDR3 region has 13 residues. With 3 bases removed from V and 5 bases from J, the gap between germline ends came to 5 bases.

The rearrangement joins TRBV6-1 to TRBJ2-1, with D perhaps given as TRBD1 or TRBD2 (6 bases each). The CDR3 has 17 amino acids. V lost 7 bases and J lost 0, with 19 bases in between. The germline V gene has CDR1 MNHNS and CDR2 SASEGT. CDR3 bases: TGTGCCAGCACCCGACAGGCTAGCGCGAGCTCCTACAATGAGCAGTTCTTC. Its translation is CASTRQASASSYNEQFF.

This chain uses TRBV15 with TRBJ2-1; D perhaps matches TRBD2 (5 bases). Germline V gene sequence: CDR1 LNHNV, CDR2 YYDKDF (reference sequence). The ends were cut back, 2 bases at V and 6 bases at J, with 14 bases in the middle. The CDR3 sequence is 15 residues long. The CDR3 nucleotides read TGTGCCACCAGCAGACGGACGGGAAGGGCCAATGAGCAGTTCTTC. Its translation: CATSRRTGRANEQFF.

CDR3 coding DNA: TGCGCCAGCAGCCCCTCGTTATTTAGGCCGGGACTAGCGGGATCAGTAAACACCGGGGAGCTGTTTTTT. It translates to CASSPSLFRPGLAGSVNTGELFF. The chain is built from TRBV4-1 and TRBJ2-2; 13 positions agree with TRBD2. J lost 2 bases, V lost 4 bases, and 22 bases had no gene match. CDR3 size: 23 residues. CDR1 is MGHRA, CDR2 YSYEKL, per germline.

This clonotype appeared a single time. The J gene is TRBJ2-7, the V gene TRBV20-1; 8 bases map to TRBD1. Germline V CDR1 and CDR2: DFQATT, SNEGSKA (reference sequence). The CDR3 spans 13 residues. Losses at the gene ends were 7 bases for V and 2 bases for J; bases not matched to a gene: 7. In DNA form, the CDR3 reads TGCAGTGTCCAACTGACAGGGGCCTACGAGCAGTACTTC. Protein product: CSVQLTGAYEQYF.

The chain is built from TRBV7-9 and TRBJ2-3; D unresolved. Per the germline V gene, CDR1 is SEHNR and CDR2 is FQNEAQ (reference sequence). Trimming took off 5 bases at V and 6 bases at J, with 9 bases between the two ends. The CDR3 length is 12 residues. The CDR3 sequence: CASSRAEDTQYF. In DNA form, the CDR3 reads TGTGCCAGCAGCCGCGCCGAGGATACGCAGTATTTT.

CDR3 loop: CASSQQGAHNEQYF. In DNA form, the CDR3 reads TGTGCCAGCTCACAACAGGGGGCGCACAACGAGCAGTACTTC. The chain uses TRBV18 and TRBJ2-7; 9 nucleotides match TRBD1. Germline CDR1 KGHSH, CDR2 LQKENI. Trimming took 4 bases from V and 5 from J; bases not matched to a gene: 6. This CDR3 comprises 14 residues.